This T cell receptor beta chain was identified during a study of T cell responses to AZD1222 COVID-19 vaccine. Clones were read by immunoSEQ multiplex PCR, and TCRdb kept only the in-frame ones, dropping some. The table lists 97,000 or so clones, about 88% of them singletons. V lost 6 bases to trimming and J lost 7 bases; unmatched junction nucleotides: 8. Germline-derived CDR1 and CDR2 are MDHEN and SYDVKM. The CDR3 is 14 residues long. The sample here was peripheral blood, taken on day 0 of AZD1222 vaccination. This sequence joins TRBV28 and TRBJ1-4, with 7 bases aligning to TRBD1. This TCR was recovered from an adult in good health. CDR3 sequence: CASSPGGVSEKLFF. As DNA, the CDR3 is TGTGCCAGCAGCCCAGGGGGTGTGAGTGAAAAACTGTTTTTT.